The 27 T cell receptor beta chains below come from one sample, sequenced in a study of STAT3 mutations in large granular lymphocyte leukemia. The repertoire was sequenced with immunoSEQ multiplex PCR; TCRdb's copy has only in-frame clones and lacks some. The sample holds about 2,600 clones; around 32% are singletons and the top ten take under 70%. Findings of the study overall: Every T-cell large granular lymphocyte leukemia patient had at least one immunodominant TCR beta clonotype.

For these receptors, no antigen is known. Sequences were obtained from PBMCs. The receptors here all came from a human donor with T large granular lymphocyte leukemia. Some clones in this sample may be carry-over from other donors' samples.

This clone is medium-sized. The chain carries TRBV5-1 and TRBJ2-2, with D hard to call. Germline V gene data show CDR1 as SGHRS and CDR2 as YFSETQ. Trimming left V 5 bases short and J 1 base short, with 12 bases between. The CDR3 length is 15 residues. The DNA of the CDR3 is TGCGCCAGCAGTTCACCTACAGAGAACACCGGGGAGCTGTTTTTT. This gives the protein CASSSPTENTGELFF.

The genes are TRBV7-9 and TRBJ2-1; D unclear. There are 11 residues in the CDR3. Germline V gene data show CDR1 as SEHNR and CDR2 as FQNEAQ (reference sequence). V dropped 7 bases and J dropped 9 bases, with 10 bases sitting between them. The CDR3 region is CASTPVGEQFF. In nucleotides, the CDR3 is TGTGCCAGCACCCCAGTTGGTGAGCAGTTCTTC.

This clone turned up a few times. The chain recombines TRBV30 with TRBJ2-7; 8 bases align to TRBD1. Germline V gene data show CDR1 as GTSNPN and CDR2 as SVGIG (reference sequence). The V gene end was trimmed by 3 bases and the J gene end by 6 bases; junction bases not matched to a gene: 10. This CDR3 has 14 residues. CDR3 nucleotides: TGTGCCTGGAGCTCCCCGGGGACAGGCAGCGAGCAGTACTTC. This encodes CAWSSPGTGSEQYF.

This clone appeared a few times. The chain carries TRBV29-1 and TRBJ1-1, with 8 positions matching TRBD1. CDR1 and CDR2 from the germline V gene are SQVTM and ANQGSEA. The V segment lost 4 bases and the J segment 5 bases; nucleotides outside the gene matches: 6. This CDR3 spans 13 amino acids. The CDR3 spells CSVVDREETEAFF. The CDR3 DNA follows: TGCAGCGTTGTGGACAGGGAGGAGACTGAAGCTTTCTTT. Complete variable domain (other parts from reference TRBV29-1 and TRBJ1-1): SAVISQKPSRDICQRGTSLTIQCQVDSQVTMMFWYRQQPGQSLTLIATANQGSEATYESGFVIDKFPISRPNLTFSTLTVSNMSPEDSSIYLCSVVDREETEAFFGQGTRLTVV.

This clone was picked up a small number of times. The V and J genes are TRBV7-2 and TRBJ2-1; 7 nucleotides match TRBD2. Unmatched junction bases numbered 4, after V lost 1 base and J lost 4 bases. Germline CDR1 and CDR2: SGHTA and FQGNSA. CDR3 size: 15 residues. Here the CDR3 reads CASSLVAGEYNEQFF. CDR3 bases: TGTGCCAGCAGCTTAGTGGCGGGGGAGTACAATGAGCAGTTCTTC.

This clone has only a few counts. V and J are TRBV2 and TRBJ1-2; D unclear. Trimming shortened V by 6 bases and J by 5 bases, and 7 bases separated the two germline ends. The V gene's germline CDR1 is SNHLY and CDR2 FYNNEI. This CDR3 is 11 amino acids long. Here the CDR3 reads CASRAEYGYTF. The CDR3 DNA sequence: TGTGCCAGCAGGGCCGAATATGGCTACACCTTC.

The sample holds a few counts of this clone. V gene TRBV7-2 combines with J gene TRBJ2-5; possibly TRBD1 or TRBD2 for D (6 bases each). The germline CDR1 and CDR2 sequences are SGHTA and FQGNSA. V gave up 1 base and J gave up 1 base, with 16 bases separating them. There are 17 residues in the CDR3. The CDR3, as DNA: TGTGCCAGCAGCTTAGTTCCAGCAGGAGGGGGCCAAGAGACCCAGTACTTC. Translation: CASSLVPAGGGQETQYF.

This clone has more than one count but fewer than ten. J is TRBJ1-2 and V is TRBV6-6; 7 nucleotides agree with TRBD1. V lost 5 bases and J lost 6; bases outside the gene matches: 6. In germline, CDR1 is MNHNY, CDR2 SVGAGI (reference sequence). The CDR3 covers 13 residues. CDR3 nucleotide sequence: TGTGCCAGCAGTAGATCCACAGGGGATGGCTACACCTTC. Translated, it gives CASSRSTGDGYTF.

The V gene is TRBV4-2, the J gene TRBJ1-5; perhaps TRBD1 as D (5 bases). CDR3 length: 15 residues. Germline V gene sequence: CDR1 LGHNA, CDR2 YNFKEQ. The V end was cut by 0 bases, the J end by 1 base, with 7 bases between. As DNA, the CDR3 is TGTGCCAGCAGCCAAGACTGGGGGAGCAATCAGCCCCAGCATTTT. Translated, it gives CASSQDWGSNQPQHF.

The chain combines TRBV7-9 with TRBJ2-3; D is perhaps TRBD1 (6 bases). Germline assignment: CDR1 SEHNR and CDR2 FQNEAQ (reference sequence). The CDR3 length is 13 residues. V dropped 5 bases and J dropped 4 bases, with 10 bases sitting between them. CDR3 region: CASSTRGPDTQYF. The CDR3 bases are TGTGCCAGCAGCACCAGGGGCCCAGATACGCAGTATTTT.

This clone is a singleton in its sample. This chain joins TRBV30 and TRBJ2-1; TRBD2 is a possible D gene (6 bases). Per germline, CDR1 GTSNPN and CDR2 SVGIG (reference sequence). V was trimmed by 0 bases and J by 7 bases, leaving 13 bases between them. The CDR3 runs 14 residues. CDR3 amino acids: CAWSVGGATNEQFF. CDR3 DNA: TGTGCCTGGAGTGTCGGAGGGGCGACGAATGAGCAGTTCTTC.

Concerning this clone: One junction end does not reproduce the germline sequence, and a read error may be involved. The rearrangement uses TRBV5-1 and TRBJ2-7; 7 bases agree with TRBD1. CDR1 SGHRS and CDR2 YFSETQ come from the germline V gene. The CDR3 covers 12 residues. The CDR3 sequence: CASSLEGRGSDF. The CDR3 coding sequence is TGCGCCAGCAGCTTGGAAGGCAGGGGGTCGGACTTC.

DNA for the CDR3: TGTGCCAGCAGCCGGGGGGAGACCGGGGAGCTGTTTTTT. It encodes CASSRGETGELFF. The rearrangement uses TRBV5-4 and TRBJ2-2; 7 bases are a match to TRBD2. After removal of 4 bases from V and 5 bases from J, the junction contained 2 bases not matched to a gene. This CDR3 has 13 residues. CDR1 SGHNT and CDR2 YYREEE come from the germline V gene (reference sequence).

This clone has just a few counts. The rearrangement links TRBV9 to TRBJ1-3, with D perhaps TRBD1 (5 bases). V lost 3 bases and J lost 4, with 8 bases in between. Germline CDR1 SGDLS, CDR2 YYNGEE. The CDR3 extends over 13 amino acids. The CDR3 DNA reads TGTGCCAGCAGCGGAGACAGCGGAAACACCATATATTTT. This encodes CASSGDSGNTIYF.

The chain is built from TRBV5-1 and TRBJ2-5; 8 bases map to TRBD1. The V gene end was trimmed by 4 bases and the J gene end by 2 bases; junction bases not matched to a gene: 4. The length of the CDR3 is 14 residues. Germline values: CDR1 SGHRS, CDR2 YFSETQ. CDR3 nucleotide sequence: TGCGCCAGCAGCACGGGACAGGCACAAGAGACCCAGTACTTC. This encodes CASSTGQAQETQYF. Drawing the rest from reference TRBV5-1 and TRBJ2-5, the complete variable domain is KAGVTQTPRYLIKTRGQQVTLSCSPISGHRSVSWYQQTPGQGLQFLFEYFSETQRNKGNFPGRFSGRQFSNSRSEMNVSTLELGDSALYLCASSTGQAQETQYFGPGTRLLVL.

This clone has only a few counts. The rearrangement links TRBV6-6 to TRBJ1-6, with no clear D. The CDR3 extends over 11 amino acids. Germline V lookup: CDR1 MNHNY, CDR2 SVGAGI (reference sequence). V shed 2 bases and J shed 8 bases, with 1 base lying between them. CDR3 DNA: TGTGCCAGCAGTTACGATTCACCCCTCCACTTT. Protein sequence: CASSYDSPLHF.

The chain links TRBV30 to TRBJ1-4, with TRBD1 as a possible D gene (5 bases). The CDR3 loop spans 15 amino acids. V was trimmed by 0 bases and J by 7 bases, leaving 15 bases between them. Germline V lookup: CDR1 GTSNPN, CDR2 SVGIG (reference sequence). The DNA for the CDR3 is TGTGCCTGGAGTGTAAAAATGGGACGACGTGAAAAACTGTTTTTT. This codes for CAWSVKMGRREKLFF.

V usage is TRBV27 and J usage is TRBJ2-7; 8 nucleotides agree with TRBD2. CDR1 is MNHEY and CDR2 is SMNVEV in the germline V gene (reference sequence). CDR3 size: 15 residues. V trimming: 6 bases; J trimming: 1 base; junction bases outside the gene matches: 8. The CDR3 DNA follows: TGTGCCAGCAGCCCAGACGGACTAGCATCCTACGAGCAGTACTTC. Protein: CASSPDGLASYEQYF.

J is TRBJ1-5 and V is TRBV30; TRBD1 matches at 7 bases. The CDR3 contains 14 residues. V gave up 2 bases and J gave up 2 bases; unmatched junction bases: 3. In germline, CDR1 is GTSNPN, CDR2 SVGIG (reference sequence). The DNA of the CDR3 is TGTGCCTGGAGTCAAGGACAGGGCAATCAGCCCCAGCATTTT. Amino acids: CAWSQGQGNQPQHF. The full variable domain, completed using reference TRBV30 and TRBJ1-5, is SQTIHQWPATLVQPVGSPLSLECTVEGTSNPNLYWYRQAAGRGLQLLFYSVGIGQISSEVPQNLSASRPQDRQFILSSKKLLLSDSGFYLCAWSQGQGNQPQHFGDGTRLSIL.

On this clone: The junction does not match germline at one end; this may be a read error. CDR3 in amino acids: CASRLDSYGYTF. The CDR3 DNA sequence: TGTGCCAGCAGGTTAGACTCATATGGCTACACCTTC. The gene calls are TRBV7-9 and TRBJ1-2; D gene unclear. CDR1 is SEHNR, CDR2 FQNEAQ, per germline (reference sequence). This CDR3 region has 12 residues.

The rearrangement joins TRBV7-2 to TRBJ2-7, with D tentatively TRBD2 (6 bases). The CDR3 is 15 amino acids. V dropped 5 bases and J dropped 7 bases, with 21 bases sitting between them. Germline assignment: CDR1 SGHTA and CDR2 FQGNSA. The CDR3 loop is CASSPVGSLGGEQYF. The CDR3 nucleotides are TGTGCCAGCAGCCCCGTAGGCAGCCTCGGGGGTGAGCAGTACTTC.

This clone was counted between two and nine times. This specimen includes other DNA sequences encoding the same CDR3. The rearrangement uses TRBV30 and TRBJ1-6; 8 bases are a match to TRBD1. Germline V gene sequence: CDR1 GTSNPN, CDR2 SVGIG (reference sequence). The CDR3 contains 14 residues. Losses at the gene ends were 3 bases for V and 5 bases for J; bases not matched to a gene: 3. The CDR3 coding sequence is TGTGCCTGGAGCGCGGGACAGGATAATTCACCCCTCCACTTT. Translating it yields CAWSAGQDNSPLHF.

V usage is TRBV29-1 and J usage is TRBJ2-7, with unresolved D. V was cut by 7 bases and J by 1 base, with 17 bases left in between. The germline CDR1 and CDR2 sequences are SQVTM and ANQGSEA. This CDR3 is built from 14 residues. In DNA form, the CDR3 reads TGCAGCGCCGCTACTCCTTACAATTCCTACGAGCAGTACTTC. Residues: CSAATPYNSYEQYF.

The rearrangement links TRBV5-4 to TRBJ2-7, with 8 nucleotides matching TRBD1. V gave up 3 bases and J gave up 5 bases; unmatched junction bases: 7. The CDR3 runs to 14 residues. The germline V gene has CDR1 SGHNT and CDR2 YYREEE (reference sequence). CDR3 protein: CASSWLDRAHEQYF. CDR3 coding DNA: TGTGCCAGCAGCTGGCTGGACAGGGCGCACGAGCAGTACTTC.

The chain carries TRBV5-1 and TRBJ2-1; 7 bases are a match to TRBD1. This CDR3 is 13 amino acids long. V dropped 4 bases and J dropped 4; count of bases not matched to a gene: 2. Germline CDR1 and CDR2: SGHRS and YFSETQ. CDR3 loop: CASSLGQYNEQFF. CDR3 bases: TGCGCCAGCAGCCTGGGACAGTACAATGAGCAGTTCTTC.

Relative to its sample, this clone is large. CDR3 protein: CASSYTGRGLEGLFF. DNA of the CDR3: TGTGCCAGCAGTTACACGGGGCGGGGACTGGAGGGCCTGTTTTTT. The chain links TRBV6-6 to TRBJ1-4; TRBD1 is a possible D gene (5 bases). Trimming removed 2 bases from V and 14 bases from J, with 21 bases in between. This CDR3 is built from 15 residues. The germline V gene has CDR1 MNHNY and CDR2 SVGAGI (reference sequence).

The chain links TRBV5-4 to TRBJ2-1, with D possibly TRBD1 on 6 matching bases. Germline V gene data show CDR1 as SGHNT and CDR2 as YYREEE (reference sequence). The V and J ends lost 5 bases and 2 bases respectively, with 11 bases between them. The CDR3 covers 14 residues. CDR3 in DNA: TGTGCCAGCAGGGTACAGGGAGCCTACAATGAGCAGTTCTTC. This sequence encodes CASRVQGAYNEQFF.